The sequence of this TCR beta chain was determined in a study of T-cell memory formation after mild COVID-19. General study results and limits: Day 15 to 85 contractors were CD4/CD8 balanced; later expanders leaned CD4+. Some SARS-CoV-2-responding clones were already detected in memory before infection.

V was cut by 3 bases and J by 7 bases, with 19 bases left in between. The CDR3 has 14 residues. Germline V gene data show CDR1 as DFQATT and CDR2 as SNEGSKA (reference sequence). Constant-segment primers were used for 5'RACE, and the resulting TCR alpha and TCR beta cDNA libraries carried sample barcodes and UMIs. TCRdb analysed the 5' RACE reads with MiXCR anew, one entry per CDR3 protein. The sample has around 400,000 distinct CDR3 sequences, 24% seen once; the top ten hold about 8.7%. About this clonotype itself: Its antigen is not identified.

This chain connects TRBV20-1 to TRBJ2-7, with a tentative D call TRBD2 (5 bases). The specimen was PBMCs or a T cell subset sorted from them (not recorded which). This sequence was found in an adult woman who had mild COVID-19 (a few samples of this study predate the infection). Cell type and time point are not known. CDR3 DNA: TGCAGTGCTAGCGCCAGCGGATATGCTACGGAGCAGTACTTC. It encodes CSASASGYATEQYF.